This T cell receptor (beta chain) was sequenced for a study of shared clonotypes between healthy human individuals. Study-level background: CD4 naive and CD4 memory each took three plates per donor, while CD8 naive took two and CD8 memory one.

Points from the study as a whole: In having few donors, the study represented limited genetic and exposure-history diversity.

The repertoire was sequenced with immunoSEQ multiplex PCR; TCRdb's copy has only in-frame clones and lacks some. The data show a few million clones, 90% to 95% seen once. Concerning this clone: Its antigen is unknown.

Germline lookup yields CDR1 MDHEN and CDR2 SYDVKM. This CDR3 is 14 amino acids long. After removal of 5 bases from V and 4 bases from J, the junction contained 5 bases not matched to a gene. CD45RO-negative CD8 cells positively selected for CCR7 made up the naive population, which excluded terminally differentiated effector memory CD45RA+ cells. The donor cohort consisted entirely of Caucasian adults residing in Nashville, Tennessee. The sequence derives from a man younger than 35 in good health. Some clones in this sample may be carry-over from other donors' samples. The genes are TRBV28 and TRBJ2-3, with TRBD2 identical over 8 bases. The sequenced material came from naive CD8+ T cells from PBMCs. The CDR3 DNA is TGTGCCAGCAGTCCAGCGGGAGAAGCAGATACGCAGTATTTT. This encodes CASSPAGEADTQYF.